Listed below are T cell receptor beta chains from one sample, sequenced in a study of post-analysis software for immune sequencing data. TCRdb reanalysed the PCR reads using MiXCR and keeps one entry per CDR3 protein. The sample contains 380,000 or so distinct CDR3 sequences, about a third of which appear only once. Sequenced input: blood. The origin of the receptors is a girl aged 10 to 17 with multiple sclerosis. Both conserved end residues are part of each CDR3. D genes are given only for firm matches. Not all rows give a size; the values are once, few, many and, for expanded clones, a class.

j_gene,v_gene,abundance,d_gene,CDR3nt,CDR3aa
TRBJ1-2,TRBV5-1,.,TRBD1,TGCGCCAGCAGCTTGCCCGGGACAGAGATCGGTGGCTACACCTTC,CASSLPGTEIGGYTF
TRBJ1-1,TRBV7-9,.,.,TGTGCCAGCAGCTCCTACGATAGGGGGGAGACTGAAGCTTTCTTT,CASSSYDRGETEAFF
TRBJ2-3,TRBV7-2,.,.,TGTGCCAGCAGCTTAGCAACGAGGGGAGATACGCAGTATTTT,CASSLATRGDTQYF
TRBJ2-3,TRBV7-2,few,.,TGTGCCAGCAGCTCCTTCACCGTCGGCACAGATACGCAGTATTTT,CASSSFTVGTDTQYF
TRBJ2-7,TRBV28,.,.,TGTGCCAGCAGTTTATTCCCCGCAGGGGGGCCCTACGAGCAGTACTTC,CASSLFPAGGPYEQYF
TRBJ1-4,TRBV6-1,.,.,TGTGCCAGCAGTGTTGGACGGTTCATTTCAACTAATGAAAAACTGTTTTTT,CASSVGRFISTNEKLFF
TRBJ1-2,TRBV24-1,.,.,TGTGCCACCAGTGTTTCCGGGGGCTATGGCTACACCTTC,CATSVSGGYGYTF
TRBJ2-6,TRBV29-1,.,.,TGCAGCGTTGAAGCGCCCCCCAAGGAGTCTGGGGCCAACGTCCTGACTTTC,CSVEAPPKESGANVLTF
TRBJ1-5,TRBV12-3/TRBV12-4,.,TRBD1,TGTGCCAGCAGTCCCACGACAGGGGGAAATCAGCCCCAGCATTTT,CASSPTTGGNQPQHF
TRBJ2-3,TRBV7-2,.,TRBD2,TGTGCCAGCAGGAGAAAAGCGGGGGGGGGCACAGATACGCAGTATTTT,CASRRKAGGGTDTQYF
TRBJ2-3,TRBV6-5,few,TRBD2,TGTGCCAGCAGTTACGGGCTAGCGGGTCGCACAGATACGCAGTATTTT,CASSYGLAGRTDTQYF
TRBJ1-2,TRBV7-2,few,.,TGTGCCAGCAGCTTACCAACAGGGATCCCTAACTATGGCTACACCTTC,CASSLPTGIPNYGYTF
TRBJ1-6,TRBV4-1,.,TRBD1,TGCGCCAGCAGCCTCGGGACAGGGTATAATTCACCCCTCCACTTT,CASSLGTGYNSPLHF
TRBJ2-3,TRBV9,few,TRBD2,TGTGCCAGCAGCATTGGGACTAGCGGGGGGATAGATACGCAGTATTTT,CASSIGTSGGIDTQYF
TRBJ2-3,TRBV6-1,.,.,TGTGCCAGCAGTGCTGGGTGGAGCACAGATACGCAGTATTTT,CASSAGWSTDTQYF
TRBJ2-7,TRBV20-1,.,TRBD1,TGCAGTGCCCGAGCTGGGACAGGGAGTGCCTACGAGCAGTACTTC,CSARAGTGSAYEQYF
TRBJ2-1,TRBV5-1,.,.,TGCGCCAGCAGCGGGGACTTGAGCTCCTACAATGAGCAGTTCTTC,CASSGDLSSYNEQFF
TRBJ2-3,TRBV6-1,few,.,TGTGCCACCAGAAGGGCAGATACGCAGTATTTT,CATRRADTQYF
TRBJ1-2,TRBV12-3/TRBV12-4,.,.,TGTGCCAGCAGTCCCCGGGACTCACGGTATGGCTACACCTTC,CASSPRDSRYGYTF
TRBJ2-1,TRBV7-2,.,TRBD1,TGTGCCAGCAGCTTGGGACAGGGTCAAGGAAATGAGCAGTTCTTC,CASSLGQGQGNEQFF
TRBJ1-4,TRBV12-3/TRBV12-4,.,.,TGTGCCAGCAGTCCCGGGAGGGGTGCAACTAATGAAAAACTGTTTTTT,CASSPGRGATNEKLFF
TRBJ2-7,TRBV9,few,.,TGTGCCAGCAGCGAAGGTCGCCAGGGGTTCCACGAGCAGTACTTC,CASSEGRQGFHEQYF
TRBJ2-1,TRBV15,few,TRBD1,TGTGCCACCAGCAGAGAGAAGGGGGCCTGGTCCTACAATGAGCAGTTCTTC,CATSREKGAWSYNEQFF
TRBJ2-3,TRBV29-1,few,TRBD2,TGCAGCGTTTTCGGGACTAGAGACACAGATACGCAGTATTTT,CSVFGTRDTDTQYF
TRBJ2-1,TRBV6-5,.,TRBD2,TGTGCCAGCAGTTATCACCTGACTAGCGGGGAACCTTACAATGAGCAGTTCTTC,CASSYHLTSGEPYNEQFF
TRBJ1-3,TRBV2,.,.,TGTGCCAGCAGCCTGACCCCGGCGGGAAACACCATATATTTT,CASSLTPAGNTIYF
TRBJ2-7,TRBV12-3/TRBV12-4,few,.,TGTGCCAGCAGTTTAGTTAACTACGAGCAGTACTTC,CASSLVNYEQYF
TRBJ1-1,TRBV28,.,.,TGTGCCAGCAGTTTGGGGCAGGTTAAGGGCGTACGGACTGAAGCTTTCTTT,CASSLGQVKGVRTEAFF
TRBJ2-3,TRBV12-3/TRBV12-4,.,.,TGTGCCAGCAGTTACGGGGGGCTCCTCCCAGATACGCAGTATTTT,CASSYGGLLPDTQYF
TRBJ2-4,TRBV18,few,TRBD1,TGTGCCAGCCGACAGGGGGCCATGGGTGAGCAGTACTTC,CASRQGAMGEQYF
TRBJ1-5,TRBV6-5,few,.,TGTGCCAGCAGTCCCTCGGGGTATGGACAGCCCCAGCATTTT,CASSPSGYGQPQHF
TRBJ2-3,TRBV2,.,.,TGTGCCAGCAAACCAGGCGGGGCAGATACGCAGTATTTT,CASKPGGADTQYF
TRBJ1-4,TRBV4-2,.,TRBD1,TGTGCCAGCAGCCAAGGACAGGGGCGAAATGAAAAACTGTTTTTT,CASSQGQGRNEKLFF
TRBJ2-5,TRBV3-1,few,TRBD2,TGTGCCAGCAGCTACGGACTAGCGGGACAAGAGACCCAGTACTTC,CASSYGLAGQETQYF
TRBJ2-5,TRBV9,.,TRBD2,TGTGCCAGCAGCGTAGCCCTAGCGGGGAACCAAGAGACCCAGTACTTC,CASSVALAGNQETQYF
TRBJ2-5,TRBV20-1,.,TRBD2,TGCAGTTCCCTAGCGGGGGGTAGGGTGTGGGAGGAGTACTTC,CSSLAGGRVWEEYF
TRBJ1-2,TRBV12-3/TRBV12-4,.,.,TGTGCCAGCAGTCTACGCCACTATGGCTACACCTTC,CASSLRHYGYTF
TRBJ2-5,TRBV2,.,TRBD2,TGTGCCAGCAGCGCCACTAGCGGGGGGGCCGGTGAGACCCAGTACTTC,CASSATSGGAGETQYF
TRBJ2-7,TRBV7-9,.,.,TGTGCCAGCAGCTTCTTAGAGGACAGCTCCTACGAGCAGTACTTC,CASSFLEDSSYEQYF
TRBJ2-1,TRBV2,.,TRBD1,TGTGCCAGCAGGTCCGGGACAGCCTTTTACAATGAGCAGTTCTTC,CASRSGTAFYNEQFF
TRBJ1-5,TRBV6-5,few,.,TGTGCCAGCAGTCACGGATCAGGGGATCAGCCCCAGCATTTT,CASSHGSGDQPQHF
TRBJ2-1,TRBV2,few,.,TGTGCCAGCAGTGAAATGGGGAGCTCCTACAATGAGCAGTTCTTC,CASSEMGSSYNEQFF
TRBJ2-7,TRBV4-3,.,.,TGCGCCAGCAGCCAAGATCCAGCGGACTCCTACAATGAGCAGTACTTC,CASSQDPADSYNEQYF
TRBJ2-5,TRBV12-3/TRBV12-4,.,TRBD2,TGTGCCGGCAGTTTGGGACGAGCGGGGGAGGTGGAGACCCAGTACTTC,CAGSLGRAGEVETQYF